This T cell receptor beta chain was profiled in a study of regulatory T cells in long-lasting Graves disease. Germline CDR1 and CDR2: DFQATT and SNEGSKA (reference sequence). V gave up 0 bases and J gave up 3 bases; unmatched junction bases: 10. The CDR3 loop spans 18 amino acids. Time point specified: newly diagnosed GD, antithyroid drugs for less than 3 months. The TCR library was made from RNA that had been extracted from PBMCs in TRIzol. Arm-PCR of CDR3 regions and iRepertoire HTBI primers were the basis on which TCR beta libraries were built. TCRdb re-derived calls from the multiplex PCR reads in MiXCR, one entry per CDR3 protein. This table holds about 560,000 distinct CDR3 sequences, 15% to 20% found once. In its sample, this clonotype was seen a few times. The sample also formed part of further work on T cells in Graves' hyperthyroidism and ophthalmopathy. That report notes: Ophthalmopathy stood apart from stable hyperthyroidism in a 13 V-J model.

V gene TRBV20-1 combines with J gene TRBJ2-7; 14 bases line up with TRBD2. The receptor was derived from a man aged 18 to 35 with Graves disease. Sample: peripheral blood mononuclear cells (PBMCs), taken at new diagnosis, from a patient treated with antithyroid drugs. In DNA form, the CDR3 reads TGCAGTGCTAGAGATGGGACTAGCGGGAGTTGGGGGAGCTACGAGCAGTACTTC. As protein: CSARDGTSGSWGSYEQYF.